This T cell receptor (beta chain) was sequenced for a study of OX40 agonist ivuxolimab in advanced cancers. CDR3 length equals 15 residues. Trimming cost V 4 bases and J 1 base; bases outside gene matches: 4. Looked up from germline, CDR1 is LNHDA and CDR2 is SQIVND (reference sequence). TCRdb's table, derived via immunoSEQ multiplex PCR, lists solely in-frame clones and lacks some. This table has around 67,000 clones, about 88% appearing once. The source is an adult with an advanced solid tumor such as melanoma, head and neck, liver or kidney cancer. This chain uses TRBV19 with TRBJ1-5; 7 positions agree with TRBD1. The sample consisted of CD4+ or CD8+ T cells sorted from blood, taken in a trial of the OX40 agonist ivuxolimab. The CDR3 loop reads CASSKTGYSNQPQHF. The DNA of the CDR3 is TGTGCCAGTAGTAAGACAGGGTACAGCAATCAGCCCCAGCATTTT. The variable domain in full, completed from reference TRBV19 and TRBJ1-5, reads DGGITQSPKYLFRKEGQNVTLSCEQNLNHDAMYWYRQDPGQGLRLIYYSQIVNDFQKGDIAEGYSVSREKKESFPLTVTSAQKNPTAFYLCASSKTGYSNQPQHFGDGTRLSIL.